This T cell receptor beta chain was obtained from a study of blood T cell repertoires in COVID-19. Across the study: The United States, Italy and Spain provided the acute and convalescent COVID-19 samples.

This CDR3 comprises 14 residues. Trimming at V came to 6 bases and at J to 4 bases, leaving 6 bases not matched to a gene. Germline-derived CDR1 and CDR2 are MNHEY and SVGAGI. This clone has only one observation. In the original processing: Estimation of nucleated cell counts was performed using reference gene primer amplification. Assay used: immunoSEQ multiplex PCR; TCRdb lists only in-frame clones, some missing. The V and J calls and clone size were taken over from that table, and D and trimming were inferred from the DNA. The table includes 350,000 to 550,000 clones, 85% to 90% detected once. The sequenced material came from peripheral blood. V usage is TRBV6-5 and J usage is TRBJ2-1, with 7 bases aligning to TRBD1. This receptor was identified in a woman in her twenties or thirties with acute or convalescent COVID-19. This chain's CDR3 is CASRRRDRYNEQFF. The DNA for the CDR3 is TGTGCCAGCAGACGACGGGACAGATACAATGAGCAGTTCTTC.